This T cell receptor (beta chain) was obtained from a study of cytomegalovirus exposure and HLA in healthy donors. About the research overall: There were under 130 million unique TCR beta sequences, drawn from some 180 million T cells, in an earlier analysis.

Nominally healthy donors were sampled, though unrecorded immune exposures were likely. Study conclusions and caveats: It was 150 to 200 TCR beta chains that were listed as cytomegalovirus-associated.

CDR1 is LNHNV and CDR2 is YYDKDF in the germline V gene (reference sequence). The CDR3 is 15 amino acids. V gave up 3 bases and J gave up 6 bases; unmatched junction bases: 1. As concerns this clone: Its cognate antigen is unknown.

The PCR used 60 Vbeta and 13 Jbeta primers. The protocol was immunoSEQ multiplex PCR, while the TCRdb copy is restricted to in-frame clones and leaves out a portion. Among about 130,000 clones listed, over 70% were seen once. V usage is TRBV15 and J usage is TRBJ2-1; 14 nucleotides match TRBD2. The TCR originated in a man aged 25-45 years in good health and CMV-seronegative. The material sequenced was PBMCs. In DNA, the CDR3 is TGTGCCACCAGCAGTGGACTAGCGGGAGGCAATGAGCAGTTCTTC. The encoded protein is CATSSGLAGGNEQFF.